The 24 T cell receptor beta chains given below trace back to one sample, sequenced in a study of STAT3 mutations in large granular lymphocyte leukemia. Study-level results: At least one immunodominant TCR beta clonotype appeared in every T-cell large granular lymphocyte leukemia patient.

The protocol was immunoSEQ multiplex PCR, while the TCRdb copy is restricted to in-frame clones and leaves out a portion. The sample yields 15,000 to 17,000 clones, about nine tenths seen once. These receptors are not linked to any known antigen. Sequenced material: peripheral blood mononuclear cells. The origin of the receptors is a woman aged 50 to 65 with T-cell large granular lymphocyte leukemia. Some clones in this sample may be carry-over from other donors' samples.

This sequence joins TRBV5-6 and TRBJ1-2; 7 bases agree with TRBD1. Germline V lookup: CDR1 SGHDT, CDR2 YYEEEE. The CDR3 has 13 amino acids. J gave up 3 bases and V 2 bases, and 1 base lay outside the gene matches. The CDR3 coding sequence is TGTGCCAGCAGCTTTGGACAGGACTATGGCTACACCTTC. It specifies CASSFGQDYGYTF.

The chain employs TRBV23-1 and TRBJ2-7; perhaps TRBD2 as D (5 bases). TRBV23-1 has ORF status, its function being uncertain. The CDR3 has 12 amino acids. Trimming removed 8 bases from V and 9 bases from J, with 17 bases in between. Here the CDR3 DNA reads TGCGCCAGCCCTCCGAGGGTATGGGTGCAGTACTTC. This translates into CASPPRVWVQYF.

This clone was observed once. The rearrangement links TRBV5-1 to TRBJ2-3; 10 positions match TRBD2. Trimming at V came to 7 bases and at J to 5 bases, leaving 7 bases not matched to a gene. Germline values: CDR1 SGHRS, CDR2 YFSETQ. The CDR3 contains 14 residues. Here the CDR3 DNA reads TGCGCCAGCGGTCTAGCGGGAGAAGTAGATACGCAGTATTTT. It codes for CASGLAGEVDTQYF.

DNA of the CDR3: TGTGCCAGCAGCCTAGCGGGAGGGGGCTACGAGCAGTACTTC. It yields the protein CASSLAGGGYEQYF. The chain uses TRBV5-8 and TRBJ2-7, with 12 positions matching TRBD2. In germline, CDR1 is SGHTS, CDR2 YDEGEE. The CDR3 is 14 amino acids. V shed 4 bases and J 3 bases; nucleotides not matched to a gene: 2.

The rearrangement joins TRBV5-6 to TRBJ1-5, with 7 bases aligning to TRBD1. The CDR3 is 15 amino acids. Germline CDR1 is SGHDT and CDR2 is YYEEEE. V shed 1 base and J 7 bases; nucleotides not matched to a gene: 8. This CDR3 is CASSLWATGRQPQHF. CDR3 nucleotide sequence: TGTGCCAGCAGCTTGTGGGCGACAGGGCGACAGCCCCAGCATTTT.

This clone occurred once. The genes are TRBV13 and TRBJ2-7; maybe TRBD2 (5 bases). CDR1 PRHDT and CDR2 FYEKMQ come from the germline V gene (reference sequence). The CDR3 has 16 amino acids. V was cut by 0 bases and J by 2 bases, with 14 bases left in between. As DNA, the CDR3 is TGTGCCAGCAGCTTAGGCCCCAGCGGCCTTACCTACGAGCAGTACTTC. It specifies CASSLGPSGLTYEQYF.

The gene calls are TRBV7-9 and TRBJ2-7; no clear D. Germline assignment: CDR1 SEHNR and CDR2 FQNEAQ (reference sequence). The CDR3 runs to 12 residues. The V gene lost 3 bases and the J gene lost 6 bases, with 9 bases spanning the gap. CDR3 protein: CASSLIISEQYF. CDR3 DNA sequence: TGTGCCAGCAGCTTGATTATAAGCGAGCAGTACTTC.

This clone occurred once. V usage is TRBV18 and J usage is TRBJ2-1; 9 bases line up with TRBD2. The junction had 7 bases not matched to a gene; V was cut back by 4 bases and J by 6 bases. The CDR3 runs to 15 residues. The germline V gene has CDR1 KGHSH and CDR2 LQKENI. The CDR3 DNA reads TGTGCCAGCTCACTCTCCGGGACTAGCTTCAATGAGCAGTTCTTC. Translating gives CASSLSGTSFNEQFF.

This chain uses TRBV10-1 with TRBJ1-4, with D possibly TRBD1 on 6 matching bases. This CDR3 has 15 amino acids. The V gene's germline CDR1 is WNHNN and CDR2 SYGVQD (reference sequence). Trimming shortened V by 6 bases and J by 8 bases, and 19 bases separated the two germline ends. Written as DNA, the CDR3 is TGCGCCAGCAGGGCGCGGACAGAGACCATCGAAAAACTGTTTTTT. This encodes CASRARTETIEKLFF.

V usage is TRBV18 and J usage is TRBJ1-5; TRBD1 matches 7 bases. V lost 4 bases and J lost 0; bases outside the gene matches: 6. CDR1 and CDR2 from the germline V gene are KGHSH and LQKENI. CDR3 size: 16 residues. CDR3 sequence: CASSQMDRYSNQPQHF. CDR3 DNA: TGTGCCAGCTCACAGATGGACAGGTATAGCAATCAGCCCCAGCATTTT.

This clone occurred once. The chain uses TRBV7-9 and TRBJ1-5, with a tentative D call TRBD1 (6 bases). The CDR3 loop spans 15 amino acids. V lost 5 bases and J 7 bases, leaving 18 bases between the germline ends. Germline loops: CDR1 SEHNR, CDR2 FQNEAQ (reference sequence). The CDR3 loop reads CASSPPGEVGQPQHF. The CDR3 DNA reads as TGTGCCAGCAGCCCACCAGGGGAAGTAGGACAGCCCCAGCATTTT.

The chain links TRBV4-3 to TRBJ1-3; D remains ambiguous. CDR3 length equals 16 residues. With 1 base removed from V and 1 base from J, the gap between germline ends came to 11 bases. Looked up from germline, CDR1 is LGHNA and CDR2 is YSLEER. CDR3 in DNA: TGCGCCAGCAGCCAAGTTTGGGGTGGATCTGGAAACACCATATATTTT. Residues: CASSQVWGGSGNTIYF.

The gene calls are TRBV15 and TRBJ2-7; D not certain. This CDR3 is built from 14 residues. Per the germline V gene, CDR1 is LNHNV and CDR2 is YYDKDF (reference sequence). Trimming left V 1 base short and J 6 bases short, with 13 bases between. The DNA of the CDR3 is TGTGCCACCAGCAGAGCTGCCGGTGGTGGCGAGCAGTACTTC. As protein: CATSRAAGGGEQYF.

The rearrangement uses TRBV6-1 and TRBJ2-7, with 13 bases lining up with TRBD2. Germline V gives CDR1 MNHNS, CDR2 SASEGT. The length of the CDR3 is 19 residues. With V trimmed by 3 bases and J by 2 bases, 13 bases remained unmatched. CDR3 sequence: CASSDQTPGLAGSTYEQYF. In nucleotides, the CDR3 is TGTGCCAGCAGTGACCAAACCCCGGGACTAGCGGGATCCACCTACGAGCAGTACTTC.

This chain joins TRBV5-8 and TRBJ2-5; D perhaps matches TRBD2 (7 bases). The CDR3 is made up of 15 amino acids. The V end was cut by 4 bases, the J end by 5 bases, with 18 bases between. CDR1 SGHTS and CDR2 YDEGEE come from the germline V gene. The DNA of the CDR3 is TGTGCCAGCAGCCGGGGGGCAGGGGAGGTGGAGACCCAGTACTTC. It specifies CASSRGAGEVETQYF.

The chain has TRBV6-6 and TRBJ1-2; no clear D. Between the trimmed V and J ends, which lost 5 bases and 3 bases, there was a span of 10 bases. The CDR3 extends over 13 amino acids. The germline V gene encodes CDR1 MNHNY and CDR2 SVGAGI (reference sequence). The CDR3 loop reads CASSTTAYYGYTF. The CDR3 DNA reads TGTGCCAGCAGTACTACAGCGTACTATGGCTACACCTTC.

The rearrangement uses TRBV15 and TRBJ2-5, with 8 nucleotides matching TRBD1. This CDR3 is built from 15 residues. After removal of 1 base from V and 4 bases from J, the junction contained 5 bases not matched to a gene. In germline, CDR1 is LNHNV, CDR2 YYDKDF (reference sequence). The CDR3 loop reads CATSRGTGGGETQYF. Written as DNA, the CDR3 is TGTGCCACCAGCAGAGGTACAGGGGGAGGAGAGACCCAGTACTTC.

J is TRBJ2-3 and V is TRBV6-5, with 8 bases that match TRBD1. CDR1 and CDR2 (germline): MNHEY, SVGAGI. The CDR3 extends over 14 amino acids. Trimming removed 6 bases from V and 6 bases from J; junction bases left unmatched: 8. In DNA form, the CDR3 reads TGTGCCAGCAGGTCGGACAGGGCGTGGGATACGCAGTATTTT. Translation: CASRSDRAWDTQYF.

The chain recombines TRBV7-2 with TRBJ1-1; possible D gene TRBD1, 5 bases. The length of the CDR3 is 13 residues. In germline, CDR1 is SGHTA, CDR2 FQGNSA. Trimming removed 4 bases at V and 4 bases at J, with 10 bases between. CDR3 sequence reads: CASSWGTSTEAFF. The CDR3 DNA follows: TGTGCCAGCAGCTGGGGGACGAGCACTGAAGCTTTCTTT.

CDR3 DNA sequence: TGTGCCAGCAGTTCCTATTCCGTCAGGGGGCGAGGCACAGATACGCAGTATTTT. It translates to CASSSYSVRGRGTDTQYF. The J gene is TRBJ2-3, the V gene TRBV28, with TRBD1 identical over 8 bases. The length of the CDR3 is 18 residues. CDR1 MDHEN and CDR2 SYDVKM come from the germline V gene. V lost 4 bases to trimming and J lost 1 base; unmatched junction nucleotides: 13.

The chain has TRBV20-1 and TRBJ2-5; D unresolved. Germline-derived CDR1 and CDR2 are DFQATT and SNEGSKA (reference sequence). This CDR3 spans 11 amino acids. The germline V and J ends were trimmed by 6 bases and 7 bases, with 12 bases remaining between them. The chain's CDR3 is CSAIGDSTQYF. The CDR3 DNA sequence: TGCAGTGCCATCGGTGACTCGACCCAGTACTTC.

The rearrangement joins TRBV5-6 to TRBJ1-1; D is perhaps TRBD1 (6 bases). Germline V gene lookup returns CDR1 SGHDT and CDR2 YYEEEE. V dropped 3 bases and J dropped 1 base, with 16 bases sitting between them. The CDR3 has 16 amino acids. CDR3 coding DNA: TGTGCCAGCAGCTGGGGGCCCGGACAGAAGAACACTGAAGCTTTCTTT. This translates into CASSWGPGQKNTEAFF.

CDR3: CASSLEQGYEQYF. The CDR3 DNA is TGCGCCAGCAGCTTGGAGCAGGGCTACGAGCAGTACTTC. This sequence joins TRBV5-1 and TRBJ2-7; tentative D call: TRBD1 (5 bases). The V end was cut by 0 bases, the J end by 3 bases, with 7 bases between. The germline V gene encodes CDR1 SGHRS and CDR2 YFSETQ. The CDR3 spans 13 residues.

The V and J genes are TRBV19 and TRBJ1-4; tentatively, D is TRBD1 (5 bases). The CDR3 is made up of 16 amino acids. V was shortened by 4 bases and J by 0 bases, with 12 bases between the two germline ends. The germline CDR1 and CDR2 sequences are LNHDA and SQIVND (reference sequence). The CDR3 DNA follows: TGTGCCAGTAGTAGTCACAGGAAGGCAACTAATGAAAAACTGTTTTTT. Translation: CASSSHRKATNEKLFF.